A selection of T cell receptor beta chains follows, all from one sample in a study of monozygotic twins with inflammatory bowel disease. Following a re-call of the 5' RACE reads, TCRdb has one entry per CDR3 protein and lacks DNA. The sample table includes approximately 100,000 distinct CDR3 sequences. Input material: blood. The receptors stem from a human donor with ulcerative colitis or Crohn's disease, or a healthy co-twin of an affected twin (not recorded which). The CDR3 runs from the conserved cysteine through the conserved F or W. Fields, in order: V gene, J gene, CDR3 protein.

TRBV5-4	TRBJ2-5	CASSLAGVQETQYF
TRBV20-1	TRBJ2-7	CSATNYNAAGAWEQYF
TRBV7-9	TRBJ2-7	CASSLPAAGVLNEQYF
TRBV7-2	TRBJ1-3	CASSLVGGPSGNTIYF
TRBV12-3/TRBV12-4	TRBJ2-5	CASSLHAATQYF
TRBV6-5	TRBJ2-2	CASSYRTTDTGELFF
TRBV6-1	TRBJ1-4	CASLNPGQGVEKLFF
TRBV5-4	TRBJ2-1	CASSSPGLADNEQFF
TRBV3-1	TRBJ1-6	CASSQDSPRDNSPLHF
TRBV7-3	TRBJ2-2	CASSLTGQPNTGELFF
TRBV5-1	TRBJ2-1	CASSTSGTEGYNEQFF
TRBV29-1	TRBJ2-3	CSVEEGLAGGTDTQYF
TRBV20-1	TRBJ1-1	CSASRDINTEAFF
TRBV4-2	TRBJ2-5	CASSQDLGGGQETHYF
TRBV19	TRBJ1-2	CASSGRLNYGYTF
TRBV29-1	TRBJ2-1	CSVGGWGDEQFF
TRBV29-1	TRBJ1-1	CSVRPGQGWDMNTEAFF
TRBV12-3/TRBV12-4	TRBJ1-3	CASSLAPGGGKDTIYF
TRBV7-9	TRBJ1-2	CASSLDGIRIDYFGYTF
TRBV27	TRBJ1-2	CASSWGSTGIGGYTF
TRBV5-1	TRBJ1-1	CASRAGTGATEAFF
TRBV25-1	TRBJ1-5	CASSGVTNQPQHF
TRBV9	TRBJ1-1	CASSATGGETEAFF
TRBV7-3	TRBJ2-7	CASSTSDGALEQYF
TRBV5-1	TRBJ2-7	CASSAVGGPGLEQYF
TRBV7-7	TRBJ2-1	CASSLGLAGAHNEQFF
TRBV7-2	TRBJ2-5	CASSLTIGQGYETQYF
TRBV5-1	TRBJ2-3	CASSFTQGADTQYF
TRBV4-2	TRBJ2-7	CASSRSVGVLGYEQYF
TRBV20-1	TRBJ2-7	CSAKTDRLYEQYF
TRBV5-1	TRBJ2-7	CASSLKVQGQNEQYF
TRBV20-1	TRBJ1-5	CSARAILKGSNQPQHF
TRBV27	TRBJ2-5	CASSPQTGAWETQYF
TRBV5-4	TRBJ1-1	CASSLVGGGPMNTEAFF
TRBV11-1	TRBJ2-7	CASSPTGTEFYEQYF
TRBV6-1	TRBJ2-2	CASSDPGATGELFF
TRBV7-2	TRBJ2-2	CASSLTSGRVGELFF
TRBV18	TRBJ2-3	CASSPSIGLAGGTDTQYF
TRBV7-8	TRBJ2-5	CASSPKGAALVETQYF
TRBV27	TRBJ2-3	CASSTGVGGPSTDTQYF
TRBV14	TRBJ1-1	CASSQYRGANTEAFF
TRBV7-2	TRBJ2-1	CASSLNNEQFF
TRBV4-3	TRBJ2-7	CASSRDRFYEQYF
TRBV2	TRBJ1-1	CASSERSSALGAEAFF
TRBV7-3	TRBJ2-1	CASSSGLVNEQFF
TRBV7-2	TRBJ2-3	CASSFSGRADTQYF
TRBV20-1	TRBJ2-7	CSAKDPTGTSGSEQYF
TRBV28	TRBJ2-3	CASNFGERLGRATIGTQYF
TRBV28	TRBJ2-7	CASSRTGGADEQYF
TRBV7-2	TRBJ2-5	CASSLGRPSGGETQYF
TRBV11-2	TRBJ2-3	CASSFLGGQYF